Listed below are T cell receptor beta chains from one sample, sequenced in a study of T cells in tumors after PD-1 blockade. Profiled with immunoSEQ multiplex PCR; TCRdb holds only in-frame clones, not every one. The sample holds thousands of clones, roughly 60% seen once. The specimen was tumor tissue, collected after anti-PD-1 treatment. The receptors stem from a human donor with basal cell carcinoma. Both conserved end residues are part of each CDR3. A D gene is named only where the DNA matches it firmly. Clone size is given for some rows only: seen once, a few or many times, or a class if the clone is expanded.

J gene	CDR3 length	V gene	D gene	clone size	CDR3 protein	CDR3 DNA
TRBJ1-4	15	TRBV19	NA	NA	CASSMRVATNEKLFF	TGTGCCAGTAGTATGAGGGTTGCAACTAATGAAAAACTGTTTTTT
TRBJ1-2	18	TRBV7-8	NA	medium-sized	CASSLRLVEQAPSGGYTF	TGTGCCAGCAGCTTACGATTGGTTGAACAGGCCCCTAGTGGTGGCTACACCTTC
TRBJ1-1	13	TRBV6-6	NA	NA	CASSLTRGVEAFF	TGTGCCAGCAGCCTGACCAGGGGAGTTGAAGCTTTCTTT
TRBJ2-7	14	TRBV12-5	TRBD1	NA	CASGLPDRGNEQYF	TGTGCTAGTGGTTTGCCGGACAGGGGTAACGAGCAGTACTTC
TRBJ1-1	12	TRBV30	NA	NA	CAWALGVTEAFF	TGTGCCTGGGCCCTCGGCGTCACTGAAGCTTTCTTT
TRBJ1-2	14	TRBV7-2	TRBD1	NA	CASSPKGQGGGYTF	TGTGCCAGCAGCCCAAAGGGACAGGGAGGCGGCTACACCTTC
TRBJ2-2	18	TRBV5-1	NA	NA	CASSQNPGALIGTGELFF	TGCGCCAGCAGCCAAAACCCCGGAGCGCTAATTGGCACCGGGGAGCTGTTTTTT
TRBJ2-5	16	TRBV15	NA	NA	CATSRPSDGGRETQYF	TGTGCCACCAGCAGGCCGTCTGACGGGGGGCGGGAGACCCAGTACTTC
TRBJ2-5	13	TRBV18	NA	NA	CASSTGTQETQYF	TGTGCCAGCTCAACCGGGACCCAAGAGACCCAGTACTTC
TRBJ2-3	12	TRBV19	NA	NA	CASSTGPDTQYF	TGTGCCAGTAGTACGGGGCCAGATACGCAGTATTTT
TRBJ2-2	14	TRBV27	NA	NA	CASSIMSNTGELFF	TGTGCCAGCAGTATAATGTCGAACACCGGGGAGCTGTTTTTT
TRBJ1-6	14	TRBV7-6	NA	NA	CASSLQGGNSPLHF	TGTGCCAGCAGCTTACAGGGAGGGAATTCACCCCTCCACTTT
TRBJ2-1	13	TRBV19	TRBD2	few	CASSILAGNEQFF	TGTGCCAGTAGTATTCTAGCGGGTAATGAGCAGTTCTTC
TRBJ1-5	15	TRBV5-6	NA	NA	CASSLGTGGNQPQHF	TGTGCCAGCAGCTTAGGCACCGGGGGCAATCAGCCCCAGCATTTT